The clone carrying this T cell receptor (beta chain) came up many times. Its antigen remains unidentified. The source of the sample is a study of T cells in Graves' hyperthyroidism and ophthalmopathy. Broader study findings: A model of 13 V-J pairs discriminated ophthalmopathy from stable hyperthyroidism.

Researchers amplified the TCR beta CDR3 regions from RNA transcripts. Researchers ran a first-round RT-PCR on the TCR CDR3 using the HTBI primer set. TCRdb re-called the multiplex PCR reads with MiXCR, one entry per CDR3 protein. The data show roughly 570,000 distinct CDR3 sequences, around 46% seen once. The CDR3 is 14 residues long. The germline V gene has CDR1 MDHEN and CDR2 SYDVKM. V lost 8 bases, J lost 7 bases, and 13 bases stayed unmatched. The rearrangement links TRBV28 to TRBJ2-7, with TRBD1 matching 8 bases. The receptor was isolated from an adult woman with Graves' disease, either hyperthyroidism or ophthalmopathy (not recorded which). Sequencing used peripheral blood or thyroid tissue (not recorded which). This chain's CDR3 is CASGRFTGGDEQYF. CDR3 sequence (DNA): TGTGCCAGCGGACGATTTACAGGGGGAGATGAGCAGTACTTC.